Detailed here is one TCR beta chain. The DNA is omitted, as the CDR3 cannot be located on it reliably, and the CDR3 follows TCRdb's listing. Germline V CDR1 and CDR2: MDHEN, SYDVKM. The CDR3 region is 15 residues in length, termini included. Time point: pretreatment peripheral blood. The data were obtained in a study of PD-L1 blockade in urothelial cancer. For the study at large: Specimens of blood held a median count of approximately 150,000 T cells.

The method was immunoSEQ multiplex PCR; TCRdb's version includes in-frame clones alone and lacks a portion of them. The data show about 130,000 clones, approximately 84% seen once. The receptor comes from a man aged 45 to 65 with urothelial cancer. The chain links TRBV28 to TRBJ2-5; the table's D call, TRBD1, has no DNA check behind it. The sequenced sample was PBMCs, obtained around atezolizumab (anti-PD-L1) treatment. CDR3 region: CASSLAQAKAETQYF.